The table lists the clone carrying this T cell receptor (beta chain) with many counts. Its antigen is not identified. Amplified TCR beta CDR3 regions came from RNA transcripts. Using the HTBI primer set, a first-round RT-PCR was run on the TCR CDR3. TCRdb redid the calling of the multiplex PCR reads with MiXCR, one entry per CDR3 protein. The sample has 450,000 to 650,000 distinct CDR3 sequences, about a fifth seen once. Stable hyperthyroidism: no ophthalmopathy progression over 18 months of follow-up. Hyperthyroidism had been newly diagnosed in patients aged 18 to 65, and its duration was under 2 months. Exclusion of a patient resulted from uncontrolled infection, other autoimmune disease, pregnancy or lactation. CDR3 length: 13 residues. CDR1 and CDR2 from the germline V gene are DFQATT and SNEGSKA (reference sequence). V lost 1 base, J lost 3 bases, and 1 base stayed unmatched. This sample stems from a study of T cells in Graves' hyperthyroidism and ophthalmopathy. Findings and caveats of the study: In the analysis, a 13 V-J model separated ophthalmopathy from stable hyperthyroidism.

This chain connects TRBV20-1 to TRBJ2-7; 9 nucleotides line up with TRBD2. The sample comprised blood. This clonotype originated in a man in his late teens or twenties with Graves' hyperthyroidism. CDR3 bases: TGCAGTGCTAGAGCTAGCGGGGTCTACGAGCAGTACTTC. This gives the protein CSARASGVYEQYF.